Shown below are 25 T cell receptor beta chains from a single sample sequenced in a study of glioma-infiltrating T cells after dendritic cell vaccination. Time point described: after dendritic cell vaccination, including at tumor progression/relapse. The method was immunoSEQ multiplex PCR; TCRdb's version includes in-frame clones alone and lacks a portion of them. Counted here are 90,000 to 110,000 clones, 90% occurring once; the ten biggest clones make up more than 2.5%. The sequencing here drew on blood, taken after dendritic cell vaccination. Receptors originate from a human donor with glioblastoma.

In this sample, this clone turned up a few times. The chain uses TRBV7-2 and TRBJ2-5, with 13 nucleotides matching TRBD2. CDR1 SGHTA and CDR2 FQGNSA come from the germline V gene. This CDR3 comprises 15 residues. The ends lost 5 bases at V and 4 bases at J; junction bases unmatched: 4. This CDR3 reads CASSPTSGGGETQYF. DNA of the CDR3: TGTGCCAGCAGCCCCACTAGCGGGGGGGGAGAGACCCAGTACTTC.

This chain connects TRBV19 to TRBJ1-1; tentative D call: TRBD1 (6 bases). The CDR3 is 15 amino acids. Per the germline V gene, CDR1 is LNHDA and CDR2 is SQIVND (reference sequence). With 1 base removed from V and 7 bases from J, the gap between germline ends came to 16 bases. The CDR3 region is CASSIGPEGGREAFF. CDR3 in DNA: TGTGCCAGTAGTATAGGCCCGGAGGGGGGGCGTGAAGCTTTCTTT.

The chain combines TRBV5-1 with TRBJ2-1; 11 nucleotides match TRBD2. Germline CDR1 SGHRS, CDR2 YFSETQ. CDR3 size: 15 residues. The V gene end was trimmed by 0 bases and the J gene end by 15 bases; junction bases not matched to a gene: 11. The CDR3 reads CASSLGLAGGTEAFF. The CDR3 DNA sequence: TGCGCCAGCAGCTTGGGGCTAGCGGGGGGCACGGAGGCGTTCTTC.

The chain carries TRBV28 and TRBJ2-1; TRBD1 aligns across 8 bases. V was pared by 6 bases and J by 2 bases, with 6 bases of the junction left unmatched. CDR3 length equals 15 residues. CDR1 is MDHEN and CDR2 is SYDVKM in the germline V gene. The CDR3 region has the DNA TGTGCCAGCAGCCGGACAGGGAGAACCTACAATGAGCAGTTCTTC. As protein: CASSRTGRTYNEQFF.

V and J are TRBV30 and TRBJ2-3, with 10 positions matching TRBD1. Germline CDR1 and CDR2: GTSNPN and SVGIG (reference sequence). Trimming at V came to 5 bases and at J to 8 bases, leaving 7 bases not matched to a gene. The CDR3 is 13 residues long. DNA of the CDR3: TGTGCCTGGGGGACAGGGGAGTTGGGTACGCAGTATTTT. It translates to CAWGTGELGTQYF.

V is TRBV5-1 and J is TRBJ1-4, with TRBD1 as a possible D gene (6 bases). The V gene's germline CDR1 is SGHRS and CDR2 YFSETQ. The CDR3 length is 17 residues. Trimming left V 0 bases short and J 8 bases short, with 20 bases between. This CDR3 is CASSLDTTGGGYEKLFF. DNA of the CDR3: TGCGCCAGCAGCTTGGACACTACGGGGGGCGGCTACGAAAAACTGTTTTTT.

The chain joins TRBV19 to TRBJ1-2; 8 nucleotides match TRBD1. J gave up 2 bases and V 6 bases, and 5 bases lay outside the gene matches. Germline values: CDR1 LNHDA, CDR2 SQIVND (reference sequence). This CDR3 region has 14 residues. CDR3 amino acids: CASSLRQGNYGYTF. DNA for the CDR3: TGTGCCAGTAGCCTACGACAGGGGAACTATGGCTACACCTTC.

This CDR3 is CASSLERGAGETQYF. The CDR3 DNA sequence: TGCGCCAGCAGCTTGGAGCGGGGGGCGGGAGAGACCCAGTACTTC. The chain couples TRBV5-1 to TRBJ2-5, with TRBD2 matching over 9 bases. V lost 0 bases and J lost 4; bases outside the gene matches: 4. Germline assignment: CDR1 SGHRS and CDR2 YFSETQ. The CDR3 sequence is 15 residues long.

The CDR3 bases are TGCGCCAGCAGCTTGGCACTAACCGACAATGAGCAGTTCTTC. Amino acid sequence: CASSLALTDNEQFF. The V call is TRBV5-1, the J call TRBJ2-1, with D uncertain. From germline, CDR1 is SGHRS and CDR2 YFSETQ. V lost 0 bases and J lost 5, with 9 bases in between. The CDR3 extends over 14 amino acids. The whole variable domain, filled in from reference TRBV5-1 and TRBJ2-1, reads KAGVTQTPRYLIKTRGQQVTLSCSPISGHRSVSWYQQTPGQGLQFLFEYFSETQRNKGNFPGRFSGRQFSNSRSEMNVSTLELGDSALYLCASSLALTDNEQFFGPGTRLTVL.

CDR3 bases: TGTGCCAGCAGCTTAGGGACTAGCGGGGGGCGCACAGATACGCAGTATTTT. Residues: CASSLGTSGGRTDTQYF. The chain recombines TRBV7-9 with TRBJ2-3; 14 nucleotides agree with TRBD2. Germline CDR1 and CDR2: SEHNR and FQNEAQ (reference sequence). V gave up 1 base and J gave up 1 base; unmatched junction bases: 1. The CDR3 spans 17 residues.

The V gene is TRBV14, the J gene TRBJ1-1; 7 positions agree with TRBD1. V lost 4 bases and J lost 1; bases outside the gene matches: 6. The length of the CDR3 is 15 residues. Per the germline V gene, CDR1 is SGHDN and CDR2 is FVKESK. CDR3 in DNA: TGTGCCAGCAGCCTCCAGACAGGGCGGAACACTGAAGCTTTCTTT. It yields the protein CASSLQTGRNTEAFF.

The rearrangement links TRBV6-5 to TRBJ1-4; 7 bases are a match to TRBD1. The CDR3 length is 14 residues. Germline V gene sequence: CDR1 MNHEY, CDR2 SVGAGI. V lost 2 bases to trimming and J lost 7 bases; unmatched junction nucleotides: 4. The CDR3 is CASSYRDSREKLFF. The CDR3, as DNA: TGTGCCAGCAGTTACAGGGACAGTCGTGAAAAACTGTTTTTT.

This chain joins TRBV19 and TRBJ1-5; weak D call: TRBD1 (5 bases). Between the trimmed V and J ends, which lost 4 bases and 1 base, there was a span of 11 bases. Germline CDR1 reads LNHDA; CDR2 reads SQIVND (reference sequence). The CDR3 length is 15 residues. The CDR3 sequence: CASSRRGVSNQPQHF. CDR3 nucleotides: TGTGCCAGTAGTAGGAGGGGAGTGAGCAATCAGCCCCAGCATTTT.

This chain joins TRBV5-1 and TRBJ2-5, with D perhaps matching TRBD1 (6 bases). From germline, CDR1 is SGHRS and CDR2 YFSETQ. Deletions cut 0 bases from V and 3 bases from J, with 9 bases between. This CDR3 spans 14 amino acids. CDR3 loop: CASSLGTGKETQYF. CDR3 in DNA: TGCGCCAGCAGCTTGGGTACAGGGAAAGAGACCCAGTACTTC.

J is TRBJ1-4 and V is TRBV27; TRBD1 matches 7 bases. The trim removed 1 base at V and 8 bases at J, leaving 4 bases unmatched. This CDR3 contains 14 residues. The germline V gene has CDR1 MNHEY and CDR2 SMNVEV (reference sequence). The CDR3 reads CASSLFSGGEKLFF. In DNA, the CDR3 is TGTGCCAGCAGTTTATTTTCAGGGGGGGAAAAACTGTTTTTT.

This clone occurred once. This chain joins TRBV30 and TRBJ2-2; the D gene is possibly TRBD1 (5 bases). This CDR3 has 14 residues. Trimming removed 4 bases from V and 0 bases from J, with 9 bases in between. CDR1 is GTSNPN, CDR2 SVGIG, per germline (reference sequence). The CDR3 protein is CAWKGAANTGELFF. The CDR3 coding sequence is TGTGCCTGGAAAGGGGCAGCGAACACCGGGGAGCTGTTTTTT.

The V call is TRBV6-5, the J call TRBJ1-2; D perhaps matches TRBD1 (6 bases). CDR3 length equals 14 residues. The V gene lost 2 bases and the J gene lost 5 bases, with 12 bases spanning the gap. Germline V gene sequence: CDR1 MNHEY, CDR2 SVGAGI. The CDR3 sequence: CASSYLTGRYGYTF. CDR3 bases: TGTGCCAGCAGTTACCTCACAGGGCGGTATGGCTACACCTTC.

The chain recombines TRBV27 with TRBJ2-7, with TRBD2 matching 10 bases. Germline CDR1 reads MNHEY; CDR2 reads SMNVEV (reference sequence). The junction had 9 bases not matched to a gene; V was cut back by 3 bases and J by 7 bases. This CDR3 contains 15 residues. The CDR3 loop reads CASSFNLAGVGEQYF. The CDR3 DNA sequence: TGTGCCAGCAGTTTTAACCTAGCGGGAGTAGGAGAGCAGTACTTC.

The gene calls are TRBV30 and TRBJ2-1; TRBD1 matches 9 bases. With 1 base clipped from V and 9 bases from J, the junction kept 13 bases outside the gene matches. CDR3 length: 16 residues. Germline-derived CDR1 and CDR2 are GTSNPN and SVGIG (reference sequence). The CDR3 protein is CAWSGLTPGQGGEQFF. CDR3 DNA sequence: TGTGCCTGGAGTGGACTTACACCGGGACAGGGAGGTGAGCAGTTCTTC.

This clone was seen a handful of times. The chain combines TRBV29-1 with TRBJ1-2; weak D call: TRBD1 (5 bases). With 2 bases removed from V and 5 bases from J, the gap between germline ends came to 12 bases. The germline CDR1 and CDR2 sequences are SQVTM and ANQGSEA. This CDR3 is built from 13 residues. CDR3 loop: CSVEMQDIYGYTF. CDR3 nucleotides: TGCAGCGTTGAAATGCAGGACATTTATGGCTACACCTTC. The complete variable domain, with remaining parts taken from reference TRBV29-1 and TRBJ1-2, reads SAVISQKPSRDICQRGTSLTIQCQVDSQVTMMFWYRQQPGQSLTLIATANQGSEATYESGFVIDKFPISRPNLTFSTLTVSNMSPEDSSIYLCSVEMQDIYGYTFGSGTRLTVV.

The chain recombines TRBV5-1 with TRBJ1-3, with D perhaps matching TRBD1 (6 bases). V lost 0 bases, J lost 0 bases, and 10 bases lay in between. The CDR3 has 16 amino acids. Germline V gene lookup returns CDR1 SGHRS and CDR2 YFSETQ. CDR3 sequence (DNA): TGCGCCAGCAGCTTGGAAGGGACACTCTCTGGAAACACCATATATTTT. Encoded protein: CASSLEGTLSGNTIYF.

The genes are TRBV19 and TRBJ1-1; D ambiguous. Trimming shortened V by 0 bases and J by 0 bases, and 5 bases separated the two germline ends. CDR3 size: 14 residues. Germline-derived CDR1 and CDR2 are LNHDA and SQIVND (reference sequence). In nucleotides, the CDR3 is TGTGCCAGTAGTATAGAACAGATGAACACTGAAGCTTTCTTT. It specifies CASSIEQMNTEAFF.

The J gene is TRBJ1-2, the V gene TRBV7-2; 7 nucleotides match TRBD1. This CDR3 region has 15 residues. The V segment lost 2 bases and the J segment 7 bases; nucleotides outside the gene matches: 10. CDR1 and CDR2 from the germline V gene are SGHTA and FQGNSA. As DNA, the CDR3 is TGTGCCAGCAGCTTACGGGACAGCGCTAGGGTTGGCTACACCTTC. Translated: CASSLRDSARVGYTF. The whole variable domain, remainder taken from reference TRBV7-2 and TRBJ1-2, is GAGVSQSPSNKVTEKGKDVELRCDPISGHTALYWYRQSLGQGLEFLIYFQGNSAPDKSGLPSDRFSAERTGGSVSTLTIQRTQQEDSAVYLCASSLRDSARVGYTFGSGTRLTVV.

This clone appeared a few times. The chain couples TRBV19 to TRBJ1-1; possibly TRBD1 for D (5 bases). With 6 bases removed from V and 5 bases from J, the gap between germline ends came to 13 bases. CDR3 length: 13 residues. CDR1 LNHDA and CDR2 SQIVND come from the germline V gene (reference sequence). CDR3 sequence reads: CASRTGRGTEAFF. CDR3 DNA sequence: TGTGCCAGTAGAACAGGTCGCGGAACTGAAGCTTTCTTT. The whole variable domain, filled in from reference TRBV19 and TRBJ1-1, reads DGGITQSPKYLFRKEGQNVTLSCEQNLNHDAMYWYRQDPGQGLRLIYYSQIVNDFQKGDIAEGYSVSREKKESFPLTVTSAQKNPTAFYLCASRTGRGTEAFFGQGTRLTVV.

This chain uses TRBV2 with TRBJ1-1; 9 nucleotides line up with TRBD1. The CDR3 is 14 residues long. Germline CDR1 is SNHLY and CDR2 is FYNNEI. The junction had 4 bases not matched to a gene; V was cut back by 6 bases and J by 2 bases. The CDR3 nucleotides are TGTGCCAGCAGCACGGGACAGGGAAACACTGAAGCTTTCTTT. Amino acid sequence: CASSTGQGNTEAFF. The variable domain in full, completed from reference TRBV2 and TRBJ1-1, reads EPEVTQTPSHQVTQMGQEVILRCVPISNHLYFYWYRQILGQKVEFLVSFYNNEISEKSEIFDDQFSVERPDGSNFTLKIRSTKLEDSAMYFCASSTGQGNTEAFFGQGTRLTVV.